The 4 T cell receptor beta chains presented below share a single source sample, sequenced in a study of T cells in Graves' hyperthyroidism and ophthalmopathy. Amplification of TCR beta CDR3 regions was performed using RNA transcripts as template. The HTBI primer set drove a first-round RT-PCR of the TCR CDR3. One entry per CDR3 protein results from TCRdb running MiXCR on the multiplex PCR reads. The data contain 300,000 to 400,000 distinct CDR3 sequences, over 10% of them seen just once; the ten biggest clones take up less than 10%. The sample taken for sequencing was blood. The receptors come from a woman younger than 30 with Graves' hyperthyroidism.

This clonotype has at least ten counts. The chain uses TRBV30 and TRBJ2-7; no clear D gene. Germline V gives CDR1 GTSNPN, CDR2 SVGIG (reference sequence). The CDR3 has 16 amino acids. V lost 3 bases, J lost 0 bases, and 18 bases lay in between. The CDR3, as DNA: TGTGCCTGGAGCTTACTCCCCGGACCTTCCTCCTACGAGCAGTACTTC. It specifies CAWSLLPGPSSYEQYF.

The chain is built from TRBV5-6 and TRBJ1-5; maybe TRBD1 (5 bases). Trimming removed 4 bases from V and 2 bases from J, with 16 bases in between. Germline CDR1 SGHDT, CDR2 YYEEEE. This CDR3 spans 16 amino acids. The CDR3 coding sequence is TGTGCCAGCAGCCGGGGCGGGGTCGGGGGCAATCAGCCCCAGCATTTT. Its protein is CASSRGGVGGNQPQHF.

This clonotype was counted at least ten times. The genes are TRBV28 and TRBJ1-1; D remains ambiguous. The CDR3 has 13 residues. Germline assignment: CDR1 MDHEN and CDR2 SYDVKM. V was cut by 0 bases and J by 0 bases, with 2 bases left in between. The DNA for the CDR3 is TGTGCCAGCAGTTTATGGGTGAACACTGAAGCTTTCTTT. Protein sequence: CASSLWVNTEAFF.

The CDR3 bases are TGCAGTGCGGAGGGGGGAAGTCAAGAGACCCAGTACTTC. This encodes CSAEGGSQETQYF. The rearrangement joins TRBV20-1 to TRBJ2-5; the D gene could be TRBD1 or TRBD2 (6 bases each). The CDR3 contains 13 residues. Trimming took off 6 bases at V and 2 bases at J, with 13 bases between the two ends. CDR1 is DFQATT, CDR2 SNEGSKA, per germline (reference sequence).